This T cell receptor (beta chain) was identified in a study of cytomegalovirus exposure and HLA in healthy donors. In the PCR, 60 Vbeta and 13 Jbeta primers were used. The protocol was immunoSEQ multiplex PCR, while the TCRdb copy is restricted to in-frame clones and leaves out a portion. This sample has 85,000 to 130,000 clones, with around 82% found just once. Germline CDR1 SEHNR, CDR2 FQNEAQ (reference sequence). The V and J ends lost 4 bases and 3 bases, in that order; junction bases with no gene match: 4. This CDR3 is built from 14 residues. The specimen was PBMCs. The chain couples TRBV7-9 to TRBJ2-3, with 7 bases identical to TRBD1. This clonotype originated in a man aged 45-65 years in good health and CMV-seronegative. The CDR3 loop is CASSSGQVTDTQYF. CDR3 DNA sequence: TGTGCCAGCAGCTCCGGACAGGTTACAGATACGCAGTATTTT.